The following is a T cell receptor (beta chain) sequence with its context. Some clones are missing from TCRdb's copy, which holds only in-frame ones; the method was immunoSEQ multiplex PCR. The top ten hold approximately 14% of the sample, which has some 87,000 clones, about four fifths seen once. This sample is part of a study of radiotherapy plus CTLA-4 blockade in lung cancer. The receptor's source is a human donor with non-small cell lung cancer that progressed on radiotherapy plus ipilimumab. The starting material was peripheral blood, obtained from a patient treated with radiotherapy plus ipilimumab.

CDR3 amino acids: CASSQDSGTYQPQHF. The DNA for the CDR3 is TGTGCCAGCAGCCAGGACAGCGGAACGTATCAGCCCCAGCATTTT. V is TRBV4-2 and J is TRBJ1-5; D perhaps matches TRBD1 (6 bases). V lost 3 bases and J lost 5, with 14 bases in between. The CDR3 consists of 15 residues. The V gene's germline CDR1 is LGHNA and CDR2 YNFKEQ.